The source of this T cell receptor (beta chain) is a study of PD-L1 blockade in urothelial cancer. In each PCR, synthetic TCR analog templates were spiked in. This table comes from immunoSEQ multiplex PCR, and its TCRdb copy is limited to in-frame clones, with some not included. The table records approximately 79,000 clones, approximately 90% of them present only once. Looked up from germline, CDR1 is SGHNT and CDR2 is YENEEA. Trimming took off 5 bases at V and 4 bases at J, with 20 bases between the two ends. The CDR3 loop spans 16 amino acids. Time point noted: peripheral blood 6 weeks after treatment start.

The chain couples TRBV11-3 to TRBJ2-5, with D possibly matching TRBD1 (6 bases). This receptor was taken from a woman over 75 with urothelial cancer. Sequencing was performed on PBMCs, taken around atezolizumab (anti-PD-L1) treatment. CDR3 protein: CASSPGKVQGRETQYF. Written as DNA, the CDR3 is TGTGCCAGCAGCCCGGGGAAGGTACAGGGCAGAGAGACCCAGTACTTC.